These 22 T cell receptor beta chains share one sample of origin, sequenced in a study of cytomegalovirus exposure and HLA in healthy donors. This PCR relied on a set of 60 Vbeta primers and 13 Jbeta primers. Clones were sequenced by immunoSEQ multiplex PCR, and TCRdb holds only the in-frame ones, with some missing. The sample has some 180,000 clones; around 75% are singletons. Sequenced sample: PBMCs. The receptors here all came from a female donor in good health and CMV-seronegative.

V is TRBV7-3 and J is TRBJ2-1; 9 bases match TRBD2. The V gene end was trimmed by 5 bases and the J gene end by 6 bases; junction bases not matched to a gene: 8. The CDR3 runs to 15 residues. From germline, CDR1 is SGHTA and CDR2 FQGTGA. CDR3 loop: CASSPGLANFNEQFF. The DNA for the CDR3 is TGTGCCAGCAGCCCCGGACTAGCGAATTTCAATGAGCAGTTCTTC.

This clone was recorded only once. The V gene is TRBV13, the J gene TRBJ2-7; 10 nucleotides align to TRBD1. CDR3 length: 14 residues. Losses at the gene ends were 5 bases for V and 6 bases for J; bases not matched to a gene: 7. The germline V gene has CDR1 PRHDT and CDR2 FYEKMQ (reference sequence). The CDR3 here is CASSRTGQGLEQYF. In DNA, the CDR3 is TGTGCCAGCAGCCGAACGGGACAGGGGCTCGAGCAGTACTTC.

The J gene is TRBJ1-4, the V gene TRBV25-1; D gene unclear. V lost 10 bases, J lost 4 bases, and 19 bases lay in between. In germline, CDR1 is MGHDK, CDR2 SYGVNS. The CDR3 extends over 15 amino acids. The CDR3, as DNA: TGTGCCACCAACTCGCCCCGGGTGCTTAATGAAAAACTGTTTTTT. It is translated as CATNSPRVLNEKLFF.

This clone showed up just a few times. V usage is TRBV12-5 and J usage is TRBJ1-1; D call uncertain. Germline V lookup: CDR1 LGHNT, CDR2 FRNRAP. CDR3 length: 13 residues. Trimming removed 4 bases at V and 10 bases at J, with 16 bases between. CDR3 loop: CASGSSTSGGAFF. Written as DNA, the CDR3 is TGTGCTAGTGGTTCGTCTACCTCGGGAGGAGCTTTCTTT.

The chain uses TRBV2 and TRBJ2-1, with 8 positions matching TRBD2. V shed 6 bases, J shed 2 bases, and the junction held 6 bases outside the gene matches. The CDR3 loop spans 15 amino acids. Germline assignment: CDR1 SNHLY and CDR2 FYNNEI. The CDR3 nucleotides are TGTGCCAGCAGCGTCGGACTAGCAGCCTACAATGAGCAGTTCTTC. Translating it yields CASSVGLAAYNEQFF. The full variable domain, its missing parts supplied by reference TRBV2 and TRBJ2-1, is EPEVTQTPSHQVTQMGQEVILRCVPISNHLYFYWYRQILGQKVEFLVSFYNNEISEKSEIFDDQFSVERPDGSNFTLKIRSTKLEDSAMYFCASSVGLAAYNEQFFGPGTRLTVL.

Here the CDR3 DNA reads TGTGCCAGCAGTCCTAGTATTGGGTCGGATACGCAGTATTTT. This sequence encodes CASSPSIGSDTQYF. The genes are TRBV28 and TRBJ2-3; D remains unclear. V shed 5 bases and J shed 6 bases, with 15 bases lying between them. The CDR3 runs to 14 residues. Germline V gene data show CDR1 as MDHEN and CDR2 as SYDVKM. Looking up the rest from reference TRBV28 and TRBJ2-3 gives the full variable domain: DVKVTQSSRYLVKRTGEKVFLECVQDMDHENMFWYRQDPGLGLRLIYFSYDVKMKEKGDIPEGYSVSREKKERFSLILESASTNQTSMYLCASSPSIGSDTQYFGPGTRLTVL.

The chain joins TRBV6-1 to TRBJ1-1; D is unresolved. Trimming left V 0 bases short and J 9 bases short, with 8 bases between. Looked up from germline, CDR1 is MNHNS and CDR2 is SASEGT. CDR3 length equals 12 residues. CDR3 sequence: CASSEASPQAFF. Written as DNA, the CDR3 is TGTGCCAGCAGTGAAGCAAGCCCTCAAGCTTTCTTT.

V and J are TRBV6-5 and TRBJ2-7; D unclear. Trimming pared 0 bases from V and 4 bases from J, leaving 7 bases between. This CDR3 has 13 residues. The germline V gene encodes CDR1 MNHEY and CDR2 SVGAGI. This CDR3 is CASSYSLLYEQYF. CDR3 in DNA: TGTGCCAGCAGTTACTCGTTGCTATACGAGCAGTACTTC.

This clone was detected once. The rearrangement joins TRBV4-1 to TRBJ1-1, with D perhaps matching TRBD1 (6 bases). Trimming left V 3 bases short and J 1 base short, with 18 bases between. The CDR3 sequence is 17 residues long. Germline loops: CDR1 MGHRA, CDR2 YSYEKL. In nucleotides, the CDR3 is TGCGCCAGCAGCCACCCTCGGCAGACAGGTCGGAACACTGAAGCTTTCTTT. Encoded protein: CASSHPRQTGRNTEAFF.

The chain has TRBV10-3 and TRBJ1-3, with D perhaps matching TRBD1 (5 bases). The germline CDR1 and CDR2 sequences are ENHRY and SYGVKD. CDR3 size: 15 residues. The V end was cut by 2 bases, the J end by 6 bases, with 14 bases between. The CDR3 here is CAISEPQGGENTIYF. CDR3 nucleotide sequence: TGTGCCATCAGTGAGCCGCAGGGAGGGGAAAACACCATATATTTT.

The chain carries TRBV6-6 and TRBJ2-2, with 8 bases aligning to TRBD2. Germline V gives CDR1 MNHNY, CDR2 SVGAGI (reference sequence). The CDR3 is 15 residues long. The V segment lost 4 bases and the J segment 6 bases; nucleotides outside the gene matches: 7. The CDR3 loop is CASSFSAGVAGELFF. The CDR3 region has the DNA TGTGCCAGCAGTTTCTCAGCGGGAGTGGCCGGGGAGCTGTTTTTT.

V and J are TRBV9 and TRBJ1-1; 9 bases are a match to TRBD1. From germline, CDR1 is SGDLS and CDR2 YYNGEE. The V gene end was trimmed by 4 bases and the J gene end by 5 bases; junction bases not matched to a gene: 3. This CDR3 region has 13 residues. CDR3 coding DNA: TGTGCCAGCAGCACAGGGGGCGGAACTGAAGCTTTCTTT. Its protein is CASSTGGGTEAFF.

The chain combines TRBV6-1 with TRBJ2-3; the D gene is possibly TRBD1 (6 bases). This CDR3 comprises 14 residues. Trimming took off 6 bases at V and 5 bases at J, with 15 bases between the two ends. The germline CDR1 and CDR2 sequences are MNHNS and SASEGT. This CDR3 is CASRQQGQGDTQYF. The CDR3, as DNA: TGTGCCAGCAGACAACAGGGCCAGGGAGATACGCAGTATTTT.

Worth noting for this clone: Other DNA sequences in this sample translate to the same CDR3. The chain links TRBV30 to TRBJ2-1; perhaps TRBD2 as D (6 bases). Trimming took off 4 bases at V and 7 bases at J, with 20 bases between the two ends. CDR3 size: 15 residues. Germline CDR1 and CDR2: GTSNPN and SVGIG (reference sequence). The DNA of the CDR3 is TGTGCCTGGACCCTGACCGGGAGAGAGGGGAATGAGCAGTTCTTC. Amino acids: CAWTLTGREGNEQFF.

Only a few counts were recorded for this clone. V is TRBV6-1 and J is TRBJ1-1; tentatively, D is TRBD1 (6 bases). CDR1 and CDR2 (germline): MNHNS, SASEGT. CDR3 length: 12 residues. Trimming removed 6 bases from V and 5 bases from J, with 10 bases in between. CDR3 sequence: CASREGGTEAFF. The CDR3, as DNA: TGTGCCAGCAGAGAGGGGGGGACTGAAGCTTTCTTT.

This chain joins TRBV6-1 and TRBJ1-4, with 7 bases aligning to TRBD1. Germline V CDR1 and CDR2: MNHNS, SASEGT. This CDR3 comprises 15 residues. V shed 1 base, J shed 6 bases, and the junction held 5 bases outside the gene matches. CDR3 nucleotides: TGTGCCAGCAGTGAAGTGGGGACAGTGTATGAAAAACTGTTTTTT. This gives the protein CASSEVGTVYEKLFF.

The chain employs TRBV15 and TRBJ2-1; 9 nucleotides agree with TRBD2. Germline lookup yields CDR1 LNHNV and CDR2 YYDKDF (reference sequence). This CDR3 is 17 amino acids long. Unmatched junction bases numbered 4, after V lost 1 base and J lost 0 bases. The CDR3 here is CATSRGAGGGSYNEQFF. The CDR3 DNA reads TGTGCCACCAGCAGAGGTGCGGGGGGGGGCTCCTACAATGAGCAGTTCTTC.

The J gene is TRBJ2-1, the V gene TRBV14; D may be TRBD1 (6 bases). The germline V and J ends were trimmed by 5 bases and 7 bases, with 27 bases remaining between them. The CDR3 loop spans 18 amino acids. Germline V lookup: CDR1 SGHDN, CDR2 FVKESK. CDR3 in DNA: TGTGCCAGCAGCTATGCACAGGGTTTAGGTGGGCCGGTGAATGAGCAGTTCTTC. As protein: CASSYAQGLGGPVNEQFF.

The chain is built from TRBV27 and TRBJ2-7, with TRBD2 as a possible D gene (6 bases). Germline V gene sequence: CDR1 MNHEY, CDR2 SMNVEV (reference sequence). Trimming took 1 base from V and 5 from J, leaving 15 bases between them. The CDR3 extends over 15 amino acids. The CDR3 spells CASSLWGGIVDEQYF. The CDR3, as DNA: TGTGCCAGCAGTTTATGGGGCGGGATTGTTGACGAGCAGTACTTC.

The chain combines TRBV7-9 with TRBJ2-7; 8 nucleotides match TRBD2. V dropped 1 base and J dropped 2; count of bases not matched to a gene: 16. In germline, CDR1 is SEHNR, CDR2 FQNEAQ (reference sequence). The CDR3 contains 19 residues. CDR3 loop: CASSLGVGTGGRSTYEQYF. The CDR3 bases are TGTGCCAGCAGCTTAGGGGTAGGGACTGGCGGGAGGTCCACCTACGAGCAGTACTTC.

This sequence joins TRBV4-1 and TRBJ2-7; D is ambiguous. The V end lost 0 bases, the J end lost 0 bases, and 9 bases lay between the germline ends. Looked up from germline, CDR1 is MGHRA and CDR2 is YSYEKL. The CDR3 totals 15 residues. CDR3 amino acids: CASSQDQVSSYEQYF. The CDR3 DNA reads as TGCGCCAGCAGCCAAGATCAAGTTAGCTCCTACGAGCAGTACTTC.

This clone was observed a single time. V and J are TRBV9 and TRBJ2-3; 7 bases agree with TRBD1. The CDR3 has 15 residues. The junction had 12 bases not matched to a gene; V was cut back by 6 bases and J by 5 bases. The germline V gene has CDR1 SGDLS and CDR2 YYNGEE. The CDR3 DNA reads as TGTGCCAGCACCCTCCAGGGGGAAGGGGGAGATACGCAGTATTTT. It specifies CASTLQGEGGDTQYF.